These 32 T cell receptor beta chains came from one sample sequenced in a study of blood T cell repertoires in COVID-19. Profiling relied on immunoSEQ multiplex PCR, and the TCRdb table lists in-frame clones only, not all of them. The sample lists roughly 42,000 clones; 89% were seen once. Sequenced sample: peripheral blood. The source of these receptors is a human donor in a cohort sampled during active COVID-19.

This chain links TRBV12-3 or TRBV12-4 with TRBJ2-3; TRBD2 agrees at 9 bases. CDR3 length: 11 amino acids. After removal of 3 bases from V and 13 bases from J, the junction contained 2 bases not matched to a gene. This chain's CDR3 is CASSLGLAKYF. CDR3 DNA: TGTGCCAGCAGTTTGGGACTAGCCAAGTATTTT.

The chain employs TRBV5-1 and TRBJ1-1; TRBD1 agrees at 8 bases. The V segment lost 9 bases and the J segment 1 base; nucleotides outside the gene matches: 5. This CDR3 comprises 13 residues. Germline lookup yields CDR1 SGHRS and CDR2 YFSETQ. The CDR3 nucleotides are TGCGCCACGAGACAGGGGTCGAACACTGAAGCTTTCTTT. This codes for CATRQGSNTEAFF.

This clone was detected once. V gene TRBV19 combines with J gene TRBJ1-2; 7 bases are shared with TRBD1. CDR1 LNHDA and CDR2 SQIVND come from the germline V gene (reference sequence). Trimming removed 10 bases from V and 4 bases from J; junction bases left unmatched: 15. This CDR3 is 15 amino acids long. The CDR3 DNA reads TGTGCCACCCTGACAGGGTTGGGATTTGGCTATGGCTACACCTTC. Translating it yields CATLTGLGFGYGYTF.

The gene calls are TRBV4-3 and TRBJ2-1, with 8 bases identical to TRBD2. Losses at the gene ends were 0 bases for V and 6 bases for J; bases not matched to a gene: 1. There are 14 residues in the CDR3. Looked up from germline, CDR1 is LGHNA and CDR2 is YSLEER. The CDR3: CASSQEGTSNEQFF. In DNA form, the CDR3 reads TGCGCCAGCAGCCAAGAGGGGACTAGCAATGAGCAGTTCTTC.

V gene TRBV6-5 combines with J gene TRBJ2-2; maybe TRBD2 (5 bases). Trimming shortened V by 6 bases and J by 4 bases, and 9 bases separated the two germline ends. This CDR3 is 13 amino acids long. Looked up from germline, CDR1 is MNHEY and CDR2 is SVGAGI. The CDR3 loop reads CASSLRGTGELFF. CDR3 nucleotides: TGTGCCAGCAGCCTCCGGGGCACCGGGGAGCTGTTTTTT.

This chain joins TRBV18 and TRBJ1-1; D may be TRBD1 (6 bases). Trimming removed 2 bases at V and 6 bases at J, with 16 bases between. The CDR3 consists of 15 residues. CDR1 is KGHSH and CDR2 is LQKENI in the germline V gene. The CDR3 loop is CASSPRDQGWAEAFF. The CDR3 nucleotides are TGTGCCAGCTCACCAAGGGACCAGGGGTGGGCTGAAGCTTTCTTT.

The CDR3 bases are TGTGCCAGCAGTGCCGGCGGGTCCGAGCAGTACTTC. It translates to CASSAGGSEQYF. The rearrangement links TRBV12-3 or TRBV12-4 to TRBJ2-7; D is perhaps TRBD2 (5 bases). Trimming stripped 5 bases from V and 6 bases from J, with 11 bases between. CDR3 size: 12 residues.

The chain carries TRBV6-2 or TRBV6-3 and TRBJ2-3, with D possibly matching TRBD1 (6 bases). V was trimmed by 2 bases and J by 3 bases, leaving 18 bases between them. There are 17 residues in the CDR3. Germline CDR1 MNHEY, CDR2 SVGEGT. The CDR3, as DNA: TGTGCCAGCAGTTACCCGGTGGGGGCCCTAGTGACAGATACGCAGTATTTT. Its translation: CASSYPVGALVTDTQYF.

This chain joins TRBV19 and TRBJ1-5, with D tentatively TRBD1 (5 bases). The V gene lost 4 bases and the J gene lost 0 bases, with 7 bases spanning the gap. There are 14 residues in the CDR3. Germline CDR1 and CDR2: LNHDA and SQIVND (reference sequence). The CDR3 loop reads CASSKTVSNQPQHF. DNA for the CDR3: TGTGCCAGTAGTAAGACAGTTAGCAATCAGCCCCAGCATTTT.

This chain links TRBV27 with TRBJ2-2; D is unclear. Trimming removed 1 base from V and 9 bases from J, with 12 bases in between. Germline-derived CDR1 and CDR2 are MNHEY and SMNVEV (reference sequence). The CDR3 contains 14 residues. As DNA, the CDR3 is TGTGCCAGCAGTTTATATACATCCCCAAGGGAGCTGTTTTTT. Translating it yields CASSLYTSPRELFF.

The gene calls are TRBV25-1 and TRBJ1-1; D unresolved. The length of the CDR3 is 15 residues. Trimming took 3 bases from V and 1 from J, leaving 12 bases between them. Germline V gene data show CDR1 as MGHDK and CDR2 as SYGVNS. The CDR3 DNA reads as TGTGCCAGCAGTGATTCGAGGAGGGCGAACACTGAAGCTTTCTTT. As protein: CASSDSRRANTEAFF.

The CDR3 sequence: CASSPGLASIDEQYF. The CDR3 DNA reads TGTGCCAGCTCACCAGGACTAGCGAGTATTGACGAGCAGTACTTC. V and J are TRBV18 and TRBJ2-7; 9 bases agree with TRBD2. From germline, CDR1 is KGHSH and CDR2 LQKENI. Losses at the gene ends were 2 bases for V and 5 bases for J; bases not matched to a gene: 7. The CDR3 is made up of 15 amino acids.

The V gene is TRBV7-6, the J gene TRBJ2-5, with 10 bases matching TRBD1. The V gene's germline CDR1 is SGHVS and CDR2 FNYEAQ. After removal of 5 bases from V and 10 bases from J, the junction contained 13 bases not matched to a gene. The CDR3 sequence is 15 residues long. In nucleotides, the CDR3 is TGTGCCAGCAGCCCAGAACCGGGACAGGGGACGGGCCAGTACTTC. It is translated as CASSPEPGQGTGQYF.

This CDR3 is CASSQIRTSEAFF. As DNA, the CDR3 is TGCGCCAGCAGCCAAATCCGGACTTCTGAAGCTTTCTTT. This chain links TRBV4-3 with TRBJ1-1; D is undetermined. V gave up 2 bases and J gave up 6 bases, with 10 bases separating them. CDR1 and CDR2 from the germline V gene are LGHNA and YSLEER. This CDR3 has 13 amino acids.

The rearrangement joins TRBV5-1 to TRBJ2-1, with no clear D. Germline loops: CDR1 SGHRS, CDR2 YFSETQ. The CDR3 length is 14 residues. Trimming removed 6 bases at V and 4 bases at J, with 14 bases between. The CDR3 reads CASTPASLYNEQFF. The CDR3, as DNA: TGCGCCAGCACCCCCGCGTCCCTGTACAATGAGCAGTTCTTC.

This rearrangement joins TRBV6-5 to TRBJ2-7; D may be TRBD2 (5 bases). V lost 6 bases and J 3 bases, leaving 15 bases between the germline ends. The CDR3 loop spans 14 amino acids. Germline V CDR1 and CDR2: MNHEY, SVGAGI. The CDR3 sequence is CASSLSGRVYEQYF. The CDR3 DNA reads as TGTGCCAGCAGCCTCTCTGGGCGGGTCTACGAGCAGTACTTC.

The chain carries TRBV5-6 and TRBJ1-5; no clear D gene. Looked up from germline, CDR1 is SGHDT and CDR2 is YYEEEE. This CDR3 is built from 15 residues. Trimming cost V 3 bases and J 1 base, with 11 bases left between them. In DNA, the CDR3 is TGTGCCAGCAGCTCTAATCGGAGAAGCAATCAGCCCCAGCATTTT. Translating gives CASSSNRRSNQPQHF.

This chain joins TRBV2 and TRBJ2-1; possible D gene TRBD2, 7 bases. The CDR3 totals 15 residues. V was shortened by 7 bases and J by 5 bases, with 18 bases between the two germline ends. Germline V gene data show CDR1 as SNHLY and CDR2 as FYNNEI. The chain's CDR3 is CASMGAGGGHNEQFF. DNA for the CDR3: TGTGCCAGCATGGGGGCTGGCGGGGGACACAATGAGCAGTTCTTC.

The chain employs TRBV5-6 and TRBJ1-2; no firm D call. Trimming pared 0 bases from V and 8 bases from J, leaving 11 bases between. Per the germline V gene, CDR1 is SGHDT and CDR2 is YYEEEE. This CDR3 has 13 residues. DNA of the CDR3: TGTGCCAGCAGCTTGGACCGCCTCGGGGGCTACACCTTC. As protein: CASSLDRLGGYTF.

The chain recombines TRBV3-1 (or the pseudogene TRBV3-2) with TRBJ2-7; 7 bases fit TRBD2. The CDR3 runs to 16 residues. Germline CDR1 is LGHDT and CDR2 is YNNKEL (reference sequence). The ends lost 4 bases at V and 2 bases at J; junction bases unmatched: 11. The CDR3 DNA reads as TGTGCCAGCAGCCCACGGAGAGGGGAGGGTCCCTACGAGCAGTACTTC. It translates to CASSPRRGEGPYEQYF.

The genes are TRBV13 and TRBJ1-1; 9 bases line up with TRBD1. There are 17 residues in the CDR3. Germline lookup yields CDR1 PRHDT and CDR2 FYEKMQ (reference sequence). V shed 4 bases and J 4 bases; nucleotides not matched to a gene: 13. The CDR3 loop reads CASSSWGQGPLGTEAFF. Here the CDR3 DNA reads TGTGCCAGCAGCTCATGGGGACAGGGACCCTTGGGCACTGAAGCTTTCTTT.

This chain uses TRBV28 with TRBJ2-4; 7 nucleotides match TRBD1. The CDR3 loop spans 15 amino acids. The V gene's germline CDR1 is MDHEN and CDR2 SYDVKM. The V gene end was trimmed by 6 bases and the J gene end by 5 bases; junction bases not matched to a gene: 10. DNA for the CDR3: TGTGCCAGCAGGGGACAGATCCCCGGGGAAAACATTCAGTACTTC. This encodes CASRGQIPGENIQYF.

The chain couples TRBV5-1 to TRBJ2-1; 14 bases align to TRBD2. Germline trimming cut 1 base from V and 9 bases from J; bases unmatched to any gene: 15. This CDR3 is built from 19 residues. Germline V gene lookup returns CDR1 SGHRS and CDR2 YFSETQ. CDR3 loop: CASSLYGPPGLAGVGEQFF. The CDR3 nucleotides are TGCGCCAGCAGCTTGTACGGCCCCCCGGGACTAGCGGGAGTTGGTGAGCAGTTCTTC.

The chain joins TRBV12-5 to TRBJ1-1; TRBD1 matches 8 bases. Germline lookup yields CDR1 LGHNT and CDR2 FRNRAP. V shed 1 base, J shed 6 bases, and the junction held 1 base outside the gene matches. This CDR3 is built from 13 residues. The CDR3 region is CASGLADRAEAFF. The CDR3, as DNA: TGTGCTAGTGGTTTGGCGGACAGGGCTGAAGCTTTCTTT.

This clone was detected a few times. The J gene is TRBJ2-7, the V gene TRBV27, with TRBD2 as a possible D gene (6 bases). The V gene's germline CDR1 is MNHEY and CDR2 SMNVEV (reference sequence). This CDR3 region has 14 residues. Deletions cut 5 bases from V and 2 bases from J, with 13 bases between. CDR3 nucleotide sequence: TGTGCCAGCAGTCCGAGACTAGGACCCTACGAGCAGTACTTC. It is translated as CASSPRLGPYEQYF.

V and J are TRBV15 and TRBJ1-5; tentatively, D is TRBD1 (5 bases). This CDR3 region has 14 residues. Germline-derived CDR1 and CDR2 are LNHNV and YYDKDF (reference sequence). V lost 1 base and J 5 bases, leaving 9 bases between the germline ends. The CDR3 spells CATSRGGEDQPQHF. The CDR3 nucleotides are TGTGCCACCAGCAGAGGAGGGGAGGATCAGCCCCAGCATTTT.

This rearrangement joins TRBV6-2 or TRBV6-3 to TRBJ1-1, with D perhaps matching TRBD1 (6 bases). Trimming left V 4 bases short and J 4 bases short, with 13 bases between. This CDR3 contains 14 residues. CDR1 MNHEY and CDR2 SVGEGT come from the germline V gene. CDR3 nucleotide sequence: TGTGCCAGCAGTTCCGGACAGTATGCCACTGAAGCTTTCTTT. Amino acids: CASSSGQYATEAFF.

The J gene is TRBJ1-5, the V gene TRBV19; TRBD1 matches at 8 bases. V lost 6 bases and J lost 5; bases outside the gene matches: 9. Per the germline V gene, CDR1 is LNHDA and CDR2 is SQIVND (reference sequence). The CDR3 is 15 amino acids. The DNA for the CDR3 is TGTGCCAGTAGGGGGCTGGACAGGGTTTATCAGCCCCAGCATTTT. Amino acid sequence: CASRGLDRVYQPQHF.

The V and J genes are TRBV6-6 and TRBJ2-7; 10 bases agree with TRBD1. The J segment lost 5 bases and the V segment lost 6 bases, leaving 13 bases of the junction unmatched. There are 16 residues in the CDR3. Per germline, CDR1 MNHNY and CDR2 SVGAGI (reference sequence). As DNA, the CDR3 is TGTGCCAGCAGCCTCCGAGGGACAGGGGTCAACAACGAGCAGTACTTC. This encodes CASSLRGTGVNNEQYF.

The chain couples TRBV7-9 to TRBJ2-3; no reliable D call. V lost 7 bases, J lost 2 bases, and 7 bases lay in between. CDR1 SEHNR and CDR2 FQNEAQ come from the germline V gene (reference sequence). The length of the CDR3 is 12 residues. CDR3 sequence: CASTADTDTQYF. The CDR3 region has the DNA TGTGCCAGCACCGCGGACACAGATACGCAGTATTTT.

CDR3 loop: CSTKKPGQETQYF. CDR3 sequence (DNA): TGCAGCACAAAAAAGCCCGGGCAAGAGACCCAGTACTTC. This sequence joins TRBV29-1 and TRBJ2-5; D is unresolved. The germline V gene encodes CDR1 SQVTM and CDR2 ANQGSEA. The length of the CDR3 is 13 residues. The V gene lost 8 bases and the J gene lost 2 bases, with 15 bases spanning the gap.

The chain uses TRBV6-2 or TRBV6-3 and TRBJ2-5; no reliable D call. The CDR3 is made up of 11 amino acids. Trimming removed 5 bases at V and 4 bases at J, with 5 bases between. CDR1 is MNHEY, CDR2 SVGEGT, per germline. The CDR3 sequence is CASSPGETQYF. The CDR3 DNA reads TGTGCCAGCAGTCCCGGAGAGACCCAGTACTTC.